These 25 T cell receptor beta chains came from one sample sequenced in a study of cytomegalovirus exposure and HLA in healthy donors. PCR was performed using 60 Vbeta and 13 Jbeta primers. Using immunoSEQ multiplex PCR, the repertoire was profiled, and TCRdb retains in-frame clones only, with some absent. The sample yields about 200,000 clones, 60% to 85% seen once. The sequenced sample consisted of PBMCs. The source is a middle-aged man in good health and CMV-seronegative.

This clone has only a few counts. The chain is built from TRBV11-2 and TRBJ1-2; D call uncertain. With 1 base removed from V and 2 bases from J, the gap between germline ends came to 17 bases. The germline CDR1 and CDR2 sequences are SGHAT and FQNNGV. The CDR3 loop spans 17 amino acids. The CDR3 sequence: CASSLVGGVQRNYGYTF. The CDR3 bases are TGTGCCAGCAGCTTAGTAGGCGGGGTACAGAGGAACTATGGCTACACCTTC.

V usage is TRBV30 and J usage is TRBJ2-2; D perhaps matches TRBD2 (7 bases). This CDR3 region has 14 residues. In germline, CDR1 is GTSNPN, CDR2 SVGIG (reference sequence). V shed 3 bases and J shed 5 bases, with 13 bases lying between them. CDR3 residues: CAWSRGAGTGELFF. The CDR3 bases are TGTGCCTGGAGCCGGGGGGCTGGGACCGGGGAGCTGTTTTTT.

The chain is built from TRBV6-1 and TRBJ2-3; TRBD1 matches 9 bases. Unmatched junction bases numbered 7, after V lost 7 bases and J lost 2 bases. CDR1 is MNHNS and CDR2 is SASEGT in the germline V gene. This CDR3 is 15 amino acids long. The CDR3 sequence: CASMPGQGNTDTQYF. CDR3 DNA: TGTGCCAGCATGCCGGGACAGGGAAACACAGATACGCAGTATTTT.

Written as DNA, the CDR3 is TGTGCCAGCAGCTTGGGACTAGCGGGGAAGGGGGAGACCCAGTACTTC. Protein: CASSLGLAGKGETQYF. The V gene is TRBV5-4, the J gene TRBJ2-5; 11 bases map to TRBD2. V shed 0 bases and J 5 bases; nucleotides not matched to a gene: 6. CDR1 and CDR2 from the germline V gene are SGHNT and YYREEE (reference sequence). This CDR3 spans 16 amino acids.

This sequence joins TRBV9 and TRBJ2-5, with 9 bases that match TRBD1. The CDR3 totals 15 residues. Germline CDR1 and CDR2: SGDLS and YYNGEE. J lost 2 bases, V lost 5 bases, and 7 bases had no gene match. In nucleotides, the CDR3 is TGTGCCAGCAGTTTTGGGACAGGGAAACAAGAGACCCAGTACTTC. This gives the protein CASSFGTGKQETQYF.

CDR3 nucleotide sequence: TGCGCCAGCAGCCTGGTAGGGGATTACACTGAAGCTTTCTTT. Its translation is CASSLVGDYTEAFF. The chain uses TRBV4-3 and TRBJ1-1, with D possibly being TRBD1 (5 bases). Germline V gene lookup returns CDR1 LGHNA and CDR2 YSLEER. The CDR3 consists of 14 residues. V gave up 4 bases and J gave up 3 bases, with 12 bases separating them.

Here the CDR3 reads CASQGLYNQPQHF. The CDR3, as DNA: TGTGCCAGTCAGGGTTTATACAATCAGCCCCAGCATTTT. The gene calls are TRBV19 and TRBJ1-5; TRBD1 is a possible D gene (5 bases). Looked up from germline, CDR1 is LNHDA and CDR2 is SQIVND (reference sequence). Trimming left V 8 bases short and J 3 bases short, with 11 bases between. This CDR3 comprises 13 residues.

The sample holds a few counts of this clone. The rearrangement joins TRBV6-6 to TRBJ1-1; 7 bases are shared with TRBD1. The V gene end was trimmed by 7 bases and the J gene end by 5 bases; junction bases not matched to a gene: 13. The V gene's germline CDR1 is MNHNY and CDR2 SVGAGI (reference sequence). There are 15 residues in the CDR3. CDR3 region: CASNIPGGATTEAFF. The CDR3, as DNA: TGTGCCAGCAATATACCAGGGGGTGCGACGACTGAAGCTTTCTTT.

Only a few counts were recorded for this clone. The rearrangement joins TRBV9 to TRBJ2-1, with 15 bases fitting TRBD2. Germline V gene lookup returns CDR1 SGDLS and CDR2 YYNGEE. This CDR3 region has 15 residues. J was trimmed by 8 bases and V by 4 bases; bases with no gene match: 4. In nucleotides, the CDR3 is TGTGCCAGCAGCCCGGGACTAGCGGGAGGAGATGAGCAGTTCTTC. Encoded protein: CASSPGLAGGDEQFF.

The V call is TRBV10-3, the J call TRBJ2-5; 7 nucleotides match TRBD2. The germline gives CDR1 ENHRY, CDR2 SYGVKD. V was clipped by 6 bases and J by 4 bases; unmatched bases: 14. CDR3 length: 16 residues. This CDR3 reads CAISKQEGTTRETQYF. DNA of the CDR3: TGTGCCATCAGCAAACAAGAGGGGACTACCAGAGAGACCCAGTACTTC.

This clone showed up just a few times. CDR3 loop: CASRDRSGSPLHF. The CDR3 DNA reads as TGTGCCAGCAGGGACAGGTCAGGCTCACCCCTCCACTTT. This chain uses TRBV7-2 with TRBJ1-6; 7 bases fit TRBD1. The germline V gene has CDR1 SGHTA and CDR2 FQGNSA. V shed 6 bases and J 10 bases; nucleotides not matched to a gene: 6. This CDR3 is built from 13 residues.

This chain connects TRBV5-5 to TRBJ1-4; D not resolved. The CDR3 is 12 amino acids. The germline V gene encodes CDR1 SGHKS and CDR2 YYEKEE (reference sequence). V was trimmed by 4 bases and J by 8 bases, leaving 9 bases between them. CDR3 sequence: CASSPNREKLFF. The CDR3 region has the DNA TGTGCCAGCAGCCCGAACCGGGAAAAACTGTTTTTT.

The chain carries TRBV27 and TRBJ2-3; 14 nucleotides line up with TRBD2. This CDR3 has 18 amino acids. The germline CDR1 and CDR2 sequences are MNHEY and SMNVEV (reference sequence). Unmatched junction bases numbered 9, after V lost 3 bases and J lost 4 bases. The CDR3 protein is CASSLRLAGGRKADTQYF. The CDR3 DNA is TGTGCCAGCAGTTTGAGACTAGCGGGAGGGCGGAAGGCAGATACGCAGTATTTT.

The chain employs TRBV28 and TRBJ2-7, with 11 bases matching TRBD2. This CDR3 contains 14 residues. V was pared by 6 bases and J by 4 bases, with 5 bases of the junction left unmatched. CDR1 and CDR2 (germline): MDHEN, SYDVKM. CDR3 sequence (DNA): TGTGCCAGCAGCCTAGCGGGAGGTACTTACGAGCAGTACTTC. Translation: CASSLAGGTYEQYF.

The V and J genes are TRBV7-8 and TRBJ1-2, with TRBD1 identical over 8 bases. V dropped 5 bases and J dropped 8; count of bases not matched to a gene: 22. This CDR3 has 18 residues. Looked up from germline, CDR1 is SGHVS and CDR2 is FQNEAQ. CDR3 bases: TGTGCCAGCAGCCAAACCCCGGAGACAGGGGAGTTTTTTTTGGGCTACACCTTC. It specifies CASSQTPETGEFFLGYTF.

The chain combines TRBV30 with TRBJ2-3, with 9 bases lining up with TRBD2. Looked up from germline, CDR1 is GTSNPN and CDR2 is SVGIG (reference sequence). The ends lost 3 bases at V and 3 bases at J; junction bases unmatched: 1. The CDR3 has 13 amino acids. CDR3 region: CAWRLAGTDTQYF. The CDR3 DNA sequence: TGTGCCTGGAGGCTAGCGGGGACAGATACGCAGTATTTT.

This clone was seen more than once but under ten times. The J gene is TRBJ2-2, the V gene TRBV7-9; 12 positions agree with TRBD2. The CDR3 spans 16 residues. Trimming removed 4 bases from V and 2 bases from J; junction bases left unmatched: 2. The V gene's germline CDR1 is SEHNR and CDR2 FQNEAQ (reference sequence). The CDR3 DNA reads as TGTGCCAGCAGCTCTAGCGGGAGGGGAAACACCGGGGAGCTGTTTTTT. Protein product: CASSSSGRGNTGELFF.

CDR3 sequence: CASSQDLSGAPYGYTF. The CDR3 bases are TGCGCCAGCAGCCAAGATCTGTCAGGGGCTCCCTATGGCTACACCTTC. The gene calls are TRBV4-1 and TRBJ1-2; TRBD1 is a possible D gene (6 bases). The V and J ends lost 0 bases and 4 bases respectively, with 15 bases between them. Germline V gene lookup returns CDR1 MGHRA and CDR2 YSYEKL. The CDR3 sequence is 16 residues long.

The CDR3 spells CASSATIRTGTTNYGYTF. The CDR3 nucleotides are TGTGCCAGCAGTGCTACGATACGTACAGGGACAACTAACTATGGCTACACCTTC. The chain has TRBV2 and TRBJ1-2; TRBD1 is a possible D gene (6 bases). Trimming removed 4 bases from V and 0 bases from J, with 21 bases in between. CDR1 and CDR2 (germline): SNHLY, FYNNEI. The CDR3 totals 18 residues.

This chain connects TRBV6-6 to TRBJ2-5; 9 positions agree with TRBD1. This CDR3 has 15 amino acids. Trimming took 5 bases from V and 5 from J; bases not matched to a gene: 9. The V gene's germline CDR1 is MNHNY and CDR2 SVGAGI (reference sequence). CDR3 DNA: TGTGCCAGCAGTAACTACGGACAGGGGCGGGAGACCCAGTACTTC. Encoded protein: CASSNYGQGRETQYF.

The CDR3 DNA reads as TGCAGCGTTCAAATGACAGACTATGGCTACACCTTC. Translation: CSVQMTDYGYTF. J is TRBJ1-2 and V is TRBV29-1, with TRBD1 as a possible D gene (5 bases). The CDR3 consists of 12 residues. Per the germline V gene, CDR1 is SQVTM and CDR2 is ANQGSEA. Trimming stripped 5 bases from V and 3 bases from J, with 10 bases between. The variable domain in full, completed from reference TRBV29-1 and TRBJ1-2, reads SAVISQKPSRDICQRGTSLTIQCQVDSQVTMMFWYRQQPGQSLTLIATANQGSEATYESGFVIDKFPISRPNLTFSTLTVSNMSPEDSSIYLCSVQMTDYGYTFGSGTRLTVV.

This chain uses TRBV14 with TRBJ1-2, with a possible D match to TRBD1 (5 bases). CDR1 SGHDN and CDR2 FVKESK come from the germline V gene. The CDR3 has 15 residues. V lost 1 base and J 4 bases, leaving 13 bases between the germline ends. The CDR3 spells CASSQVSGIVYGYTF. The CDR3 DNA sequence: TGTGCCAGCAGCCAAGTCTCAGGGATAGTCTATGGCTACACCTTC. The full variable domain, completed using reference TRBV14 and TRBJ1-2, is EAGVTQFPSHSVIEKGQTVTLRCDPISGHDNLYWYRRVMGKEIKFLLHFVKESKQDESGMPNNRFLAERTGGTYSTLKVQPAELEDSGVYFCASSQVSGIVYGYTFGSGTRLTVV.

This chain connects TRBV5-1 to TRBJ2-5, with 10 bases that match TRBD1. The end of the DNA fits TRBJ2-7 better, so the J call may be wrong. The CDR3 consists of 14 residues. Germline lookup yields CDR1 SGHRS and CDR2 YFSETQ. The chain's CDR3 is CASSGGQGFSEQYF. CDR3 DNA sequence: TGCGCCAGCAGTGGGGGACAGGGGTTTTCCGAGCAGTACTTC.

The CDR3 DNA reads as TGTGCCAGCAGCCAAACCGGGACAGGGTCAACCTACAATGAGCAGTTCTTC. This encodes CASSQTGTGSTYNEQFF. The chain links TRBV4-2 to TRBJ2-1; TRBD1 matches at 9 bases. Germline CDR1 LGHNA, CDR2 YNFKEQ. CDR3 size: 17 residues. Losses at the gene ends were 2 bases for V and 2 bases for J; bases not matched to a gene: 7.

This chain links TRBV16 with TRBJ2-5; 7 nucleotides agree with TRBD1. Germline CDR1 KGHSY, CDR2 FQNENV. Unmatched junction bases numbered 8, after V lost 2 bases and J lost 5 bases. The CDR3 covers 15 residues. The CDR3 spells CASSQPRQGRETQYF. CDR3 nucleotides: TGTGCCAGCAGCCAACCCCGACAGGGCCGGGAGACCCAGTACTTC.